One sample yielded the 18 T cell receptor beta chains listed below, sequenced in a study of identical twins. MiXCR was run by TCRdb on the 5' RACE reads, yielding one entry per CDR3 protein. Altogether approximately 350,000 distinct CDR3 sequences are present, 10% to 15% being singletons, with the ten largest covering approximately 7.6%. This sample was also put to use in a study of yellow fever vaccine responses in identical twins.

The sequenced sample consisted of CD8+ T cells sorted from blood. These receptors were taken from a woman aged 18 to 35 in good health.

The chain carries TRBV7-9 and TRBJ2-1; the match to TRBD1 covers 7 bases. The germline V gene has CDR1 SEHNR and CDR2 FQNEAQ (reference sequence). V lost 4 bases, J lost 8 bases, and 8 bases stayed unmatched. This CDR3 spans 14 amino acids. The CDR3 protein is CASSSRQGQDEQFF. CDR3 DNA sequence: TGTGCCAGCAGCTCTAGACAGGGTCAGGATGAGCAGTTCTTC.

This clonotype was recorded at least ten times. This chain uses TRBV5-1 with TRBJ2-5; a possible D gene is TRBD2 (5 bases). This CDR3 region has 15 residues. V was cut by 0 bases and J by 5 bases, with 14 bases left in between. Germline loops: CDR1 SGHRS, CDR2 YFSETQ. CDR3 sequence (DNA): TGCGCCAGCAGCTTGGAGCAACCTAGAGGGGAGACCCAGTACTTC. The encoded protein is CASSLEQPRGETQYF.

This clonotype was seen more than once but under ten times. The rearrangement joins TRBV10-2 to TRBJ1-2; TRBD1 might be the D (5 bases). V dropped 3 bases and J dropped 7 bases, with 15 bases sitting between them. Germline values: CDR1 WSHSY, CDR2 SAAADI. The CDR3 consists of 14 residues. The CDR3 here is CASSEWGREAGYTF. The CDR3 DNA is TGCGCCAGCAGTGAATGGGGCAGGGAGGCTGGCTACACCTTC.

Concerning this clonotype: Since a much larger clone is just one base distant, this may be a read error. The chain employs TRBV14 and TRBJ2-1, with 10 bases fitting TRBD1. The junction had 9 bases not matched to a gene; V was cut back by 2 bases and J by 8 bases. Germline V gene lookup returns CDR1 SGHDN and CDR2 FVKESK. CDR3 length equals 16 residues. The chain's CDR3 is CASSQLSTGGLDEQFF. CDR3 bases: TGTGCCAGCAGCCAATTATCGACAGGGGGCTTGGATGAGCAGTTCTTC.

This clonotype was counted only a few times. The chain links TRBV7-9 to TRBJ1-6; no clear D gene. The CDR3 runs to 14 residues. The ends were cut back, 2 bases at V and 9 bases at J, with 11 bases in the middle. Germline V lookup: CDR1 SEHNR, CDR2 FQNEAQ (reference sequence). The CDR3 nucleotides are TGTGCCAGCAGCTTAACCGACTTTGGTTCACCCCTCCACTTT. This translates into CASSLTDFGSPLHF.

The gene calls are TRBV28 and TRBJ2-3, with 7 bases aligning to TRBD2. The CDR3 is made up of 14 amino acids. From germline, CDR1 is MDHEN and CDR2 SYDVKM. With 5 bases clipped from V and 5 bases from J, the junction kept 7 bases outside the gene matches. CDR3 DNA: TGTGCCAGCAGTATCGCGGGAGACATAGATACGCAGTATTTT. Translated: CASSIAGDIDTQYF.

This clonotype was found a few times. The CDR3 coding sequence is TGCAGTGCTACGAGTAGCGGGAGTGACTACGAGCAGTACTTC. Encoded protein: CSATSSGSDYEQYF. V usage is TRBV20-1 and J usage is TRBJ2-7; 9 nucleotides match TRBD2. The CDR3 sequence is 14 residues long. Germline CDR1 is DFQATT and CDR2 is SNEGSKA (reference sequence). Losses at the gene ends were 4 bases for V and 3 bases for J; bases not matched to a gene: 7.

This clonotype was observed a handful of times. The V gene is TRBV7-9, the J gene TRBJ2-5; TRBD2 matches 12 bases. Per the germline V gene, CDR1 is SEHNR and CDR2 is FQNEAQ (reference sequence). Trimming at V came to 5 bases and at J to 2 bases, leaving 9 bases not matched to a gene. The CDR3 length is 17 residues. The CDR3 nucleotides read TGTGCCAGCAGCCCTAGGGGTGGACTAGCGGGACAAGAGACCCAGTACTTC. Protein: CASSPRGGLAGQETQYF.

This clonotype was counted many times. J is TRBJ1-6 and V is TRBV27; tentative D call: TRBD1 (6 bases). Germline CDR1 reads MNHEY; CDR2 reads SMNVEV (reference sequence). V gave up 4 bases and J gave up 4 bases, with 20 bases separating them. The CDR3 consists of 18 residues. CDR3 bases: TGTGCCAGCAGTTCAAGCGGGACGGGGGCTAGGTATAATTCACCCCTCCACTTT. Its translation: CASSSSGTGARYNSPLHF.

This clonotype was seen only a few times. V is TRBV7-9 and J is TRBJ1-1, with TRBD1 as a possible D gene (6 bases). CDR3 length: 15 amino acids. Trimming removed 5 bases at V and 3 bases at J, with 16 bases between. In germline, CDR1 is SEHNR, CDR2 FQNEAQ (reference sequence). The CDR3 loop is CASSETGGGDTEAFF. In DNA form, the CDR3 reads TGTGCCAGCAGCGAGACAGGTGGTGGGGACACTGAAGCTTTCTTT.

V usage is TRBV27 and J usage is TRBJ2-1; D is possibly TRBD2 (5 bases). Germline V gene sequence: CDR1 MNHEY, CDR2 SMNVEV (reference sequence). Trimming stripped 6 bases from V and 9 bases from J, with 15 bases between. This CDR3 comprises 13 residues. The CDR3 spells CASSIGGAGEQFF. The DNA for the CDR3 is TGTGCCAGCAGCATAGGAGGAGCCGGTGAGCAGTTCTTC.

This clonotype was counted between two and nine times. The chain has TRBV19 and TRBJ2-5, with D hard to call. Germline loops: CDR1 LNHDA, CDR2 SQIVND (reference sequence). V lost 4 bases, J lost 0 bases, and 9 bases lay in between. This CDR3 spans 14 amino acids. CDR3 sequence: CASSRYPYQETQYF. The CDR3 DNA is TGTGCCAGTAGTAGGTACCCGTACCAAGAGACCCAGTACTTC. The full variable domain, rest sourced from reference TRBV19 and TRBJ2-5, is DGGITQSPKYLFRKEGQNVTLSCEQNLNHDAMYWYRQDPGQGLRLIYYSQIVNDFQKGDIAEGYSVSREKKESFPLTVTSAQKNPTAFYLCASSRYPYQETQYFGPGTRLLVL.

Only a few counts were recorded for this clonotype. The chain has TRBV28 and TRBJ2-1, with a weak D call TRBD1 (6 bases). CDR1 MDHEN and CDR2 SYDVKM come from the germline V gene. CDR3 size: 14 residues. The V and J ends lost 3 bases and 3 bases respectively, with 9 bases between them. The CDR3 spells CASSFRGLYNEQFF. The DNA of the CDR3 is TGTGCCAGCAGTTTCAGGGGTCTCTACAATGAGCAGTTCTTC.

Only one count was recorded for this clonotype. The rearrangement links TRBV9 to TRBJ2-3; TRBD2 agrees at 7 bases. CDR3 length equals 18 residues. J gave up 0 bases and V 3 bases, and 13 bases lay outside the gene matches. Germline lookup yields CDR1 SGDLS and CDR2 YYNGEE. CDR3 amino acids: CASSAYIIAGSSTDTQYF. In DNA form, the CDR3 reads TGTGCCAGCAGCGCGTATATAATAGCGGGTAGTAGCACAGATACGCAGTATTTT.

The chain links TRBV7-8 to TRBJ2-1, with 11 bases identical to TRBD2. CDR1 SGHVS and CDR2 FQNEAQ come from the germline V gene. V was pared by 1 base and J by 5 bases, with 4 bases of the junction left unmatched. This CDR3 has 16 residues. The CDR3 reads CASSLVFSGGDNEQFF. The DNA for the CDR3 is TGTGCCAGCAGCTTAGTTTTTAGCGGGGGGGACAATGAGCAGTTCTTC.

This clonotype was counted ten times or more. The genes are TRBV7-9 and TRBJ1-1; 8 nucleotides align to TRBD1. From germline, CDR1 is SEHNR and CDR2 FQNEAQ (reference sequence). The junction had 5 bases not matched to a gene; V was cut back by 5 bases and J by 0 bases. This CDR3 has 15 amino acids. This chain's CDR3 is CASSPGQGMNTEAFF. The CDR3 DNA sequence: TGTGCCAGCAGCCCCGGACAGGGTATGAACACTGAAGCTTTCTTT.

The V gene is TRBV20-1, the J gene TRBJ2-7; D gene ambiguous. This CDR3 comprises 13 residues. The germline V gene encodes CDR1 DFQATT and CDR2 SNEGSKA (reference sequence). The V gene lost 3 bases and the J gene lost 3 bases, with 12 bases spanning the gap. CDR3 coding DNA: TGCAGTGCTAGGGACCGTTCAGACTACGAGCAGTACTTC. Its protein product is CSARDRSDYEQYF.

The J gene is TRBJ1-4, the V gene TRBV3-1, with a tentative D call TRBD1 (6 bases). The CDR3 extends over 16 amino acids. Between the trimmed V and J ends, which lost 1 base and 4 bases, there was a span of 13 bases. Germline loops: CDR1 LGHDT, CDR2 YNNKEL (reference sequence). The CDR3 loop is CASSQATGADNEKLFF. The CDR3 DNA reads as TGTGCCAGCAGCCAAGCTACGGGGGCAGATAATGAAAAACTGTTTTTT.